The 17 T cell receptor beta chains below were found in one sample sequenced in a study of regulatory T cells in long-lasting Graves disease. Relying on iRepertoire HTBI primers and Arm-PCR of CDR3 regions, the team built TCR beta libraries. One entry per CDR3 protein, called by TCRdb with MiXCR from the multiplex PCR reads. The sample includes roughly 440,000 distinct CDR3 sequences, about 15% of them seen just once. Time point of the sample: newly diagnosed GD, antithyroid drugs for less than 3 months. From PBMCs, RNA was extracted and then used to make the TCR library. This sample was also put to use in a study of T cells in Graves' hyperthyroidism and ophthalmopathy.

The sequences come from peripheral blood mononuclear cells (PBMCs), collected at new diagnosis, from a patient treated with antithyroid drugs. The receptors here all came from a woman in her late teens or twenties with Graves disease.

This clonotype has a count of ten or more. DNA of the CDR3: TGTGCCAGCAGCTTGACTAAAACAGGGACAGTCTACGAGCAGTACTTC. As protein: CASSLTKTGTVYEQYF. The rearrangement links TRBV11-2 to TRBJ2-7; the match to TRBD1 covers 7 bases. J lost 3 bases, V lost 3 bases, and 11 bases had no gene match. The CDR3 totals 16 residues. Germline lookup yields CDR1 SGHAT and CDR2 FQNNGV.

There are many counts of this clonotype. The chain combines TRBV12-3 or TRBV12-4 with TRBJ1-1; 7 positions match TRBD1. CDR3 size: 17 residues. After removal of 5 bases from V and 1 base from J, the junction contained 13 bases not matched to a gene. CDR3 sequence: CASSPRPGTAPNTEAFF. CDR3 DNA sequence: TGTGCCAGCAGTCCGCGTCCCGGGACAGCCCCGAACACTGAAGCTTTCTTT.

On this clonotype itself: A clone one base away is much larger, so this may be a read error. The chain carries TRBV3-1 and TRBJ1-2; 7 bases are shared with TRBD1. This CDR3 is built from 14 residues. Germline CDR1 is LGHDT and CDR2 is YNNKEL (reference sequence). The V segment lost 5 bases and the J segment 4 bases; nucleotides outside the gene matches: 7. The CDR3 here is CASSESGQSYGYTF. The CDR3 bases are TGTGCCAGCAGCGAGTCGGGACAGAGCTATGGCTACACCTTC.

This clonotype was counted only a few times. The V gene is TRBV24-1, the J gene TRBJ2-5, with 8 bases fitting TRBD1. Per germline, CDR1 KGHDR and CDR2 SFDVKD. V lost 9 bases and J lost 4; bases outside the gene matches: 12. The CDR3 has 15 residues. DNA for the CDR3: TGTGCCACCGCAACCCCAGGGGGCTATGCAGAGACCCAGTACTTC. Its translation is CATATPGGYAETQYF.

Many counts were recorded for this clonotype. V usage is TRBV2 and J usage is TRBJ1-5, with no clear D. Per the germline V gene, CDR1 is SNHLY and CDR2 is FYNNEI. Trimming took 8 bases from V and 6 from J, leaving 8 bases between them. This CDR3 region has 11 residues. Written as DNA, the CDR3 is TGTGCCAGCGGAGGAGGTCAGCCCCAGCATTTT. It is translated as CASGGGQPQHF.

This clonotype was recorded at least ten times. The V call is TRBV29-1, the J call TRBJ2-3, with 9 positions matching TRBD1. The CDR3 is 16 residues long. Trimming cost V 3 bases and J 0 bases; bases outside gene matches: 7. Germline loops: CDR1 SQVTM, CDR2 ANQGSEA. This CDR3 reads CSVEDRGTISTDTQYF. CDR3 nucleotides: TGCAGCGTTGAGGACAGGGGCACCATTAGCACAGATACGCAGTATTTT.

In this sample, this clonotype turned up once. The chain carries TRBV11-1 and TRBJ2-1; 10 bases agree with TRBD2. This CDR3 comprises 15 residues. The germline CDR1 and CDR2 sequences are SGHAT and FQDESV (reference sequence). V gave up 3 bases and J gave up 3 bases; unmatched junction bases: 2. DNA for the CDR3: TGTGCCAGCAGCTTTGGACTAGCGGACTACAATGAGCAGTTCTTC. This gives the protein CASSFGLADYNEQFF.

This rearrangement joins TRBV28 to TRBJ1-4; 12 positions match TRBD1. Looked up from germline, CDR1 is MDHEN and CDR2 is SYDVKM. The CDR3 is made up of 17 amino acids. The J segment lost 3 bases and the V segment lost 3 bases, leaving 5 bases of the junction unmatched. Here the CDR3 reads CASSFGTGGAANEKLFF. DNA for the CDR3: TGTGCCAGCAGTTTCGGGACAGGGGGCGCAGCTAATGAAAAACTGTTTTTT.

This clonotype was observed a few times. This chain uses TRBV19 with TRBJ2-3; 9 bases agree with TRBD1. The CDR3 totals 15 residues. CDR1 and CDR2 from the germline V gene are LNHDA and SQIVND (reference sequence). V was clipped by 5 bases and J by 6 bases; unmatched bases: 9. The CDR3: CASSADRGSWDTQYF. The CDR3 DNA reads TGTGCCAGTAGTGCGGACAGGGGATCTTGGGATACGCAGTATTTT. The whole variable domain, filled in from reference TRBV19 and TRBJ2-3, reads DGGITQSPKYLFRKEGQNVTLSCEQNLNHDAMYWYRQDPGQGLRLIYYSQIVNDFQKGDIAEGYSVSREKKESFPLTVTSAQKNPTAFYLCASSADRGSWDTQYFGPGTRLTVL.

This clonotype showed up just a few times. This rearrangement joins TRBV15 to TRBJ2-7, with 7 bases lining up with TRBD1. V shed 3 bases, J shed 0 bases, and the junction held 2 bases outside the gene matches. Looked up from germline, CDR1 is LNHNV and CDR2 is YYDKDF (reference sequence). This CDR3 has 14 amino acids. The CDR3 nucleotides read TGTGCCACCAGCAGTGGGGACAGCTCCTACGAGCAGTACTTC. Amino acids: CATSSGDSSYEQYF.

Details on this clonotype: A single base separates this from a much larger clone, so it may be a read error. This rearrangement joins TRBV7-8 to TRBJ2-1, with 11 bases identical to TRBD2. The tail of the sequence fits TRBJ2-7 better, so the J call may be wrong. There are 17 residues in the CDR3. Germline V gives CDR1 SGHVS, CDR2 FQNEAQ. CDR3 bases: TGTGCCAGCAGTTTCATAATAGGCCTAGCGGGAGGAAATGAGCAGTACTTC. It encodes CASSFIIGLAGGNEQYF.

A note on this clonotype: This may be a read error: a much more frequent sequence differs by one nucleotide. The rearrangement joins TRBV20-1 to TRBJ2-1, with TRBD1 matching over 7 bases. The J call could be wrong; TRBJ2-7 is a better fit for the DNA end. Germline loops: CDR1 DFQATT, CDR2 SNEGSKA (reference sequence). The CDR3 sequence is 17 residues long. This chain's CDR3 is CSARTYRDRSSYNEQYF. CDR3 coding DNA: TGCAGTGCTAGAACCTACCGGGACAGAAGCTCCTACAATGAGCAGTACTTC.

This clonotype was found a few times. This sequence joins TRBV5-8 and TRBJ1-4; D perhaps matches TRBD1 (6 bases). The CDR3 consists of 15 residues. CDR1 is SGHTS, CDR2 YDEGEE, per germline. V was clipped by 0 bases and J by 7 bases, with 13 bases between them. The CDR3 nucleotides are TGTGCCAGCAGCTTGGCCAGGGGAGGGGGTGAAAAACTGTTTTTT. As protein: CASSLARGGGEKLFF.

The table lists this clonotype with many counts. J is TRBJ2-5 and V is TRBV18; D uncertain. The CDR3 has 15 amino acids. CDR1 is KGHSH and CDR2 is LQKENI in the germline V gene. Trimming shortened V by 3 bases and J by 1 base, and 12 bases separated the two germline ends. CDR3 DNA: TGTGCCAGCTCACCCCAGGCCATTCCCCAAGAGACCCAGTACTTC. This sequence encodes CASSPQAIPQETQYF.

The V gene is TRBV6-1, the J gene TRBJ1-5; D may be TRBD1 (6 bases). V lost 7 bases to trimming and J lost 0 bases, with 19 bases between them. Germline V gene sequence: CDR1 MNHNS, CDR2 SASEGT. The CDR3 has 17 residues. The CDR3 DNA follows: TGTGCCAGCACCGTTCAGGGGCTACCTTATAGCAATCAGCCCCAGCATTTT. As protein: CASTVQGLPYSNQPQHF.

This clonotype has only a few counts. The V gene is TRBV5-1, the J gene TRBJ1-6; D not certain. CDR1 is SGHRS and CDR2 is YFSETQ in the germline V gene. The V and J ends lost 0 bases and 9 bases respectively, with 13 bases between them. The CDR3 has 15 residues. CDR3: CASSLEGGSLSPLHF. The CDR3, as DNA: TGCGCCAGCAGCTTGGAGGGAGGGTCACTTTCACCCCTCCACTTT.

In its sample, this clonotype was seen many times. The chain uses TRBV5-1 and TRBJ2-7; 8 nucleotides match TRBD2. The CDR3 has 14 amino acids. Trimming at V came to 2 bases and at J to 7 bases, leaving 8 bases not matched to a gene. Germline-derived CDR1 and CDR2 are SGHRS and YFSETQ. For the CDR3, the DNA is TGCGCCAGCAGCTTTAGCGGGGTTGGTACGGAGCAGTACTTC. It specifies CASSFSGVGTEQYF.